Listed below are T cell receptor beta chains from one sample, sequenced in a study of blood T cell repertoires in COVID-19. Sequenced by immunoSEQ multiplex PCR; TCRdb stores in-frame clones only, minus some. The table has 130,000 to 150,000 clones, under 90% seen once. The sequenced sample was peripheral blood. All receptors derive from an elderly woman in a cohort sampled during active or convalescent COVID-19. The CDR3 runs from the conserved cysteine through the conserved F or W. The order of the fields is CDR3 protein, V gene, J gene, CDR3 length.

CASSKQGAGNQPQHF	TRBV2	TRBJ1-5	15
CASSPADRMNTEAFF	TRBV4-1	TRBJ1-1	15
CASSSRGREGYGYTF	TRBV7-9	TRBJ1-2	15
CASSQGLALGEQFF	TRBV5-4	TRBJ2-1	14
CASRETGTRNTEAFF	TRBV2	TRBJ1-1	15
CASSPVQGAKSPLHF	TRBV18	TRBJ1-6	15
CASSISGGAVTEAFF	TRBV19	TRBJ1-1	15
CASSQVVLAGITDTQYF	TRBV3-1/TRBV3-2	TRBJ2-3	17
CASSTGLAGGYNTDTQYF	TRBV5-4	TRBJ2-3	18
CASSLFTGDEKLFF	TRBV27	TRBJ1-4	14
CASSPDQTGNSPLHF	TRBV18	TRBJ1-6	15
CASSLRRAEAFF	TRBV12-3/TRBV12-4	TRBJ1-1	12
CASSPGTAYNEQFF	TRBV28	TRBJ2-1	14
CASSVEKETQYF	TRBV9	TRBJ2-5	12
CASSLDAATQYF	TRBV7-6	TRBJ2-5	12
CASSLDGRQRVREQYF	TRBV5-1	TRBJ2-7	16
CAIRLTSGAEQYF	TRBV10-3	TRBJ2-7	13
CASNHRTFNYGYTF	TRBV19	TRBJ1-2	14
CAISDLGQINTEAFF	TRBV10-3	TRBJ1-1	15
CASSRNRVGYTF	TRBV12-3/TRBV12-4	TRBJ1-2	12
CATSRAGGPTGELFF	TRBV15	TRBJ2-2	15
CASSLAGQGGEQYF	TRBV5-5	TRBJ2-7	14
CASSEGHGGNQPQHF	TRBV6-1	TRBJ1-5	15
CASRPGGGQETQYF	TRBV5-4	TRBJ2-5	14
CASSSHSTGRGGYTF	TRBV28	TRBJ1-2	15
CASSPAGVGQGYGYTF	TRBV7-9	TRBJ1-2	16
CASSLRQGSQPQHF	TRBV3-1/TRBV3-2	TRBJ1-5	14
CASSRGRGWRAEAFF	TRBV19	TRBJ1-1	15
CASSPSPLQGNSPLHF	TRBV2	TRBJ1-6	16
CASSFQNTEAFF	TRBV12-3/TRBV12-4	TRBJ1-1	12
CAWRGMSGPQGFYGYTF	TRBV30	TRBJ1-2	17
CASSPSPGGGSEQYF	TRBV5-1	TRBJ2-7	15
CASSHSGGYDNEQFF	TRBV3-1/TRBV3-2	TRBJ2-1	15
CASARGLNQPQHF	TRBV7-6	TRBJ1-5	13
CASSLGGQGASKQFF	TRBV11-3	TRBJ2-1	15
CASRGQGLGSLHF	TRBV2	TRBJ1-6	13
CASSQAWRGNQETQYF	TRBV3-1/TRBV3-2	TRBJ2-5	16
CASSLPGTSNTEAFF	TRBV7-2	TRBJ1-1	15
CASSPDRGREGYTF	TRBV19	TRBJ1-2	14
CASSPRQDKNSPLHF	TRBV18	TRBJ1-6	15